What follows are 8 T cell receptor beta chains derived from one specimen sequenced in a study of early T cells in non-severe SARS-CoV-2 infection. Using its own MiXCR run on the 5' RACE reads, TCRdb lists one record per CDR3 protein. The data show tens of thousands of distinct CDR3 sequences, with about 9.9% seen just once and less than 15% held by the top ten. Sample: whole blood. These receptors were taken from an adult who was a healthcare worker with PCR-confirmed SARS-CoV-2 infection or an uninfected control (not recorded which).

This clonotype showed up many times. The chain employs TRBV7-2 and TRBJ1-2, with 8 bases fitting TRBD1. The length of the CDR3 is 15 residues. Germline values: CDR1 SGHTA, CDR2 FQGNSA. V trimming: 5 bases; J trimming: 5 bases; junction bases outside the gene matches: 10. CDR3 nucleotide sequence: TGTGCCAGCAGCGCGGGACAGGCCAGCCGTTATGGCTACACCTTC. Translated, it gives CASSAGQASRYGYTF.

A few counts support this clonotype. The rearrangement joins TRBV20-1 to TRBJ1-5; D not certain. The V gene lost 6 bases and the J gene lost 9 bases, with 18 bases spanning the gap. CDR1 is DFQATT, CDR2 SNEGSKA, per germline (reference sequence). CDR3 length: 13 residues. CDR3 protein: CSAQSGQKAPQHF. The CDR3 coding sequence is TGCAGTGCCCAAAGTGGGCAAAAGGCGCCCCAGCATTTT.

The V call is TRBV24-1, the J call TRBJ2-2, with 7 bases lining up with TRBD1. The V and J ends lost 3 bases and 3 bases, in that order; junction bases with no gene match: 6. The CDR3 runs 16 residues. Looked up from germline, CDR1 is KGHDR and CDR2 is SFDVKD. The CDR3 nucleotides read TGTGCCACCAGTGATCAACAGGGGCGGGACACCGGGGAGCTGTTTTTT. It specifies CATSDQQGRDTGELFF.

This clonotype was counted only a few times. In nucleotides, the CDR3 is TGCAGCGGTACAGGGGGCACCCAAGAGACCCAGTACTTC. It yields the protein CSGTGGTQETQYF. This chain uses TRBV29-1 with TRBJ2-5, with 9 bases matching TRBD1. Germline V gene sequence: CDR1 SQVTM, CDR2 ANQGSEA. The CDR3 is 13 residues long. J gave up 1 base and V 7 bases, and 4 bases lay outside the gene matches.

This clonotype was counted many times. The rearrangement links TRBV6-2 or TRBV6-3 to TRBJ1-5, with D perhaps TRBD1 (6 bases). From germline, CDR1 is MNHEY and CDR2 SVGEGT. The CDR3 contains 18 residues. V gave up 2 bases and J gave up 3 bases, with 20 bases separating them. Here the CDR3 DNA reads TGTGCCAGCAGTTACCGGATTGACAGGCCCGCGTACAATCAGCCCCAGCATTTT. This translates into CASSYRIDRPAYNQPQHF.

This clonotype was observed at least ten times. This sequence joins TRBV2 and TRBJ2-1, with 8 bases that match TRBD2. This CDR3 is built from 15 residues. After removal of 4 bases from V and 2 bases from J, the junction contained 4 bases not matched to a gene. Germline-derived CDR1 and CDR2 are SNHLY and FYNNEI. CDR3 region: CASSGQRGPYNEQFF. The CDR3 coding sequence is TGTGCCAGCAGTGGACAGCGGGGGCCCTACAATGAGCAGTTCTTC.

In this sample, this clonotype turned up many times. The chain employs TRBV7-9 and TRBJ2-2; possible D gene TRBD1, 5 bases. Trimming removed 4 bases from V and 6 bases from J, with 6 bases in between. The CDR3 covers 12 residues. Germline assignment: CDR1 SEHNR and CDR2 FQNEAQ (reference sequence). In nucleotides, the CDR3 is TGTGCCAGCAGCTCAGGGTCCGGGGAGCTGTTTTTT. This sequence encodes CASSSGSGELFF.

The chain is built from TRBV12-3 or TRBV12-4 and TRBJ2-1; D not certain. The V end lost 6 bases, the J end lost 5 bases, and 14 bases lay between the germline ends. The CDR3 runs 14 residues. CDR3: CASRTSFDDNEQFF. The CDR3 DNA is TGTGCCAGCAGGACAAGTTTCGACGACAATGAGCAGTTCTTC.